The entry below gives a single TCR beta chain sequence along with its context. Its antigen is still unknown. It has no much larger one-base neighbor in the sample; base qualities were not kept. The donors were healthy, HIV-negative adults with no recently reported acute infections or vaccinations. All donors were Caucasian adults living in Nashville, Tennessee, USA. Magnetic negative selection was used to enrich CD4+ T cells, after which naive cells were positively selected on CD45RA and the negative fraction became the memory subset. Blood was obtained by leukapheresis, after which PBMCs were separated by Ficoll-Histopaque density gradient centrifugation and cryopreserved in liquid nitrogen vapor phase. Analytical flow cytometry was used to check the purity and quantity of each magnetically sorted T cell population. Each sorted fraction had its genomic DNA isolated and then quantified by UV absorbance on a Nanodrop 2000c.

This sample stems from a study of shared clonotypes between healthy human individuals (dated by TCRdb to about 2020). In the study overall: A couple of women and three men aged 18 to 49 years were included in the cohort. For each donor, three plates each were used for CD4 naive and CD4 memory, two plates were used for CD8 naive, and one plate was used for CD8 memory. To estimate repertoire size and how much clonotypes are shared between individuals, the study performed deep sequencing of blood TCR repertoires from a few healthy adults. Libraries were prepared and TCR repertoires were sequenced by different laboratories using diverse techniques, in order to increase sequencing depth and limit assay-specific biases. Leukapheresis yielded between about 0.9 and 8.9 billion PBMCs per donor. The full study reports these points: When four donors were compared, the shared fraction of clonotypes was roughly 4.8% for naive CD4, approximately 3.3% for naive CD8, roughly 2.5% for memory CD4, and 0.35% to 0.5% for memory CD8. Sampling was limited to blood, and TCR repertoires in tissue likely differ from TCR repertoires in blood. Even with the large sequencing depth, rarefaction of the sorted-subset datasets indicated that sequencing was incomplete. Because the study included only a small number of donors, the genetic and exposure-history diversity represented was limited. Higher generation probabilities were observed for clonotypes shared by all four sorted-subset donors than for non-shared clonotypes. Naive subsets generally had larger estimated clonotype richness than memory subsets. Pairwise subsampling led to the expectation that sequencing depth would affect the degree of clonotype sharing among donors.

TCR CDR3 regions were amplified from genomic DNA by multiplex PCR using the deep immunoSEQ assay. Extracted genomic DNA from each cell subset was distributed evenly across all wells of several immunoSEQ 96-well plates, and each plate was treated as a replicate. For sorted subsets, about 200 ng genomic DNA, equal to 30,000 or so T cell genomes, was loaded into each replicate PCR. Purified libraries were measured with a Qubit 3.0 fluorometer, size-checked on a Bioanalyzer 2100, and measured again with the KAPA Library Quantification kit. Every immunoSEQ 96-well plate was sequenced on a separate single-read 150-cycle Illumina NextSeq 550 flow cell. As for the authors' bioinformatics: The immunoSEQ output contained only junctional sequences without quality scores, so filtering could not match that applied to full-length reads. To assign V/J genes and CDR3, sequences were annotated using PyIR, a Python wrapper for IgBLAST v1.9, with IMGT germline references. Reads were removed for weak V/J assignments (E-value above 1e-6), missing CDR3, stop codons, out-of-frame junctions, or ambiguous translated residues. V3J clonotypes were defined as sequences sharing the same inferred V gene, J gene, and CDR3 amino acid sequence. Percentage overlap between repertoires was computed as shared unique clonotypes divided by the size of the smaller repertoire. Repertoire richness was assessed with RTK rarefaction, the Chao1 estimator, and Recon v2.1 estimates of unobserved clonotypes. Generation probabilities for all TCRbeta clonotypes obtained by the gDNA method from a handful of donors were computed using OLGA. TCRdb carries this immuneACCESS record with in-frame sequences only. Its versions omit some clonotypes, under half of them owing to an unresolved V gene in the studies checked, with the rest unexplained. The DNA was the basis for D and trimming; V, J and clone size are from that table. This sample comprises 1.5 million to 1.9 million clones, under 99% of them detected only once. The ten largest clones take up about 0.42% of the sample.

In the germline V gene, CDR1 corresponds to SNHLY and CDR2 to FYNNEI. V loses 4 bases at its end and J loses 6 bases; junction bases beyond the gene matches: 5. The CDR3, from cysteine to phenylalanine, totals 14 residues. The DNA shown is the 42-base CDR3, in frame from base 1. The chain is encoded by TRBV2 joined to TRBJ1-5, with 8 junctional bases fitting TRBD1. The receptor's source is a man aged 30-40 years in good health. Sequenced input: naive CD4+ T cells sorted from blood. The label giving this sample's cell subset or site can be read as: CD45RA+ positively selected. Here the CDR3 is given as CASSGDRGPQPQHF. The DNA sequence is given as TGTGCCAGCAGTGGAGACAGGGGTCCTCAGCCCCAGCATTTT. Beyond the CDR3, the reference TRBV2 and TRBJ1-5 genes provide the residues; the full variable domain reads: EPEVTQTPSHQVTQMGQEVILRCVPISNHLYFYWYRQILGQKVEFLVSFYNNEISEKSEIFDDQFSVERPDGSNFTLKIRSTKLEDSAMYFCASSGDRGPQPQHFGDGTRLSIL.